This T cell receptor (beta chain) derives from a study of shared clonotypes between healthy human individuals. The authors' processing: Because ImmunoSEQ provided only junction sequences with no quality scores, the filtering differed. TCRdb's copy holds only in-frame clones and misses some; the assay was immunoSEQ multiplex PCR. V and J calls and clone size are as listed in that table; D and trimming were resolved from the DNA. The sample comprises approximately 110,000 clones, around 64% of which are singletons, and around 26% rests with the top ten. The ends were cut back, 2 bases at V and 0 bases at J, with 9 bases in the middle. This CDR3 has 15 amino acids. Looked up from germline, CDR1 is SGHRS and CDR2 is YFSETQ. As for this clone: The sample contains more than one DNA sequence encoding this CDR3.

The sequencing input was memory CD8+ T cells sorted from blood. Subset denoted: CD45RO+ cells pooled with CCR7-negative TemRA cells. This receptor was obtained from a woman younger than 45 in good health. V and J are TRBV5-1 and TRBJ2-1; D is unclear. This chain's CDR3 is CASSFSVSSYNEQFF. For the CDR3, the DNA is TGCGCCAGCAGCTTCTCGGTAAGCTCCTACAATGAGCAGTTCTTC.